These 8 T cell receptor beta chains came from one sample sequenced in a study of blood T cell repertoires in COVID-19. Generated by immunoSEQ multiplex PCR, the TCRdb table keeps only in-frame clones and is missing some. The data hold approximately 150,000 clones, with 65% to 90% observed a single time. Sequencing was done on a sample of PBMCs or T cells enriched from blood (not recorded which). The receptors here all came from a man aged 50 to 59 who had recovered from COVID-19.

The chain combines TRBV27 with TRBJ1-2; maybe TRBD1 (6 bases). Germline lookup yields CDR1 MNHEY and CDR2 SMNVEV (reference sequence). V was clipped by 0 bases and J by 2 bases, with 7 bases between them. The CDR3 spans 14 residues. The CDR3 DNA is TGTGCCAGCAGTTTATCTACAGGGAACTATGGCTACACCTTC. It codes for CASSLSTGNYGYTF.

CDR3 bases: TGTGCCAGCACCCTTTCAGGAGGGGCACGCACAGATACGCAGTATTTT. This sequence encodes CASTLSGGARTDTQYF. This chain links TRBV28 with TRBJ2-3; tentative D call: TRBD2 (6 bases). Germline V CDR1 and CDR2: MDHEN, SYDVKM. V lost 7 bases and J lost 1, with 18 bases in between. The CDR3 is 16 amino acids.

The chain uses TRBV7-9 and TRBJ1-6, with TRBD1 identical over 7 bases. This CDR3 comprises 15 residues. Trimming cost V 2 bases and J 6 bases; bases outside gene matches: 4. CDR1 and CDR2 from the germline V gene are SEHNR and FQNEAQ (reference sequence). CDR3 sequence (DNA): TGTGCCAGCAGCTTACAGGGACAGCTTAATTCACCCCTCCACTTT. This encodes CASSLQGQLNSPLHF.

The CDR3 DNA reads as TGTGCCAGCAGGATAAGGGGAACCCAAGAGACCCAGTACTTC. Its translation is CASRIRGTQETQYF. The V and J genes are TRBV3-1 (or the pseudogene TRBV3-2) and TRBJ2-5, with D tentatively TRBD1 (5 bases). V was trimmed by 6 bases and J by 1 base, leaving 12 bases between them. Germline V gene data show CDR1 as LGHDT and CDR2 as YNNKEL (reference sequence). CDR3 size: 14 residues.

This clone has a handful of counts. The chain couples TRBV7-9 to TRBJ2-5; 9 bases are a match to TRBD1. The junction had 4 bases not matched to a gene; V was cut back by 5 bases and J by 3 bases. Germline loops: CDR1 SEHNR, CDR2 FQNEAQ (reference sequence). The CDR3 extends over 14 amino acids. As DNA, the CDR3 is TGTGCCAGCAGCCCCCGGGACAGGGAAGAGACCCAGTACTTC. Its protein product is CASSPRDREETQYF.

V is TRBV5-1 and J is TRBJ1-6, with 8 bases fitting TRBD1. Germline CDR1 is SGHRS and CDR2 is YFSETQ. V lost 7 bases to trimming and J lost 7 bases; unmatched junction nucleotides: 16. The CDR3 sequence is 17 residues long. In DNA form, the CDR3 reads TGCGCCAGCTCGAAATCAGGGGGCGAGGTTAGGAATTCACCCCTCCACTTT. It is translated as CASSKSGGEVRNSPLHF.

CDR3 DNA: TGTGCCAGCAGTTACTCGGGGCCAAAAGAGACCCAGTACTTC. Amino acids: CASSYSGPKETQYF. This chain links TRBV6-5 with TRBJ2-5; D may be TRBD1 (5 bases). CDR1 MNHEY and CDR2 SVGAGI come from the germline V gene. The V end lost 0 bases, the J end lost 3 bases, and 8 bases lay between the germline ends. The CDR3 covers 14 residues.

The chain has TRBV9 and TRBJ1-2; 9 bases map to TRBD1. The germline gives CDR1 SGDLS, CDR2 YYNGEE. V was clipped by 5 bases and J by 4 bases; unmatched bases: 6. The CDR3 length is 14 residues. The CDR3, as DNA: TGTGCCAGCAGGGGACAGGGTGAAGGCTATGGCTACACCTTC. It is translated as CASRGQGEGYGYTF.